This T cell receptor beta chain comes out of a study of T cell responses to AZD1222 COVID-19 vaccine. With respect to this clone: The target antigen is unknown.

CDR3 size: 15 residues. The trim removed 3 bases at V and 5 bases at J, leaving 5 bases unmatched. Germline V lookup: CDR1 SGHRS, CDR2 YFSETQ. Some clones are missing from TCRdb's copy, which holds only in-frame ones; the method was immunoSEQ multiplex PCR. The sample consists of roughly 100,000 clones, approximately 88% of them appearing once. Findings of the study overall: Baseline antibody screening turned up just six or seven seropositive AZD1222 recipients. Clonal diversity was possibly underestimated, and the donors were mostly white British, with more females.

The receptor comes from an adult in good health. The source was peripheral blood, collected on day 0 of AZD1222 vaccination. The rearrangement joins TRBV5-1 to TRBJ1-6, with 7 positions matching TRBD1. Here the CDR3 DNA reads TGCGCCAGCAGCTCCCGACAGGGAGATAATTCACCCCTCCACTTT. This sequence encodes CASSSRQGDNSPLHF.